Presented here are 15 T cell receptor beta chains from one specimen sequenced in a study of T-cell reconstitution after alpha-beta-depleted transplantation in children. For TCRbeta, the library was prepared with unique molecular identifiers. TCRdb processed the PCR reads anew with MiXCR; each CDR3 protein has one entry. The sample shows 120,000 to 150,000 distinct CDR3 sequences, around 8.5% of them seen only once. This specimen was PBMCs, mostly from graft donor cells, taken 180 days after TCRalphabeta/CD19-depleted stem cell transplant. Receptors were obtained from a female patient aged 2-15 years who had a stem cell transplant for congenital amegakaryocytic thrombocytopenia, so the T cells may come from the graft donor.

This clonotype has ten or more counts. The V and J genes are TRBV20-1 and TRBJ1-3; TRBD1 aligns across 7 bases. Germline V lookup: CDR1 DFQATT, CDR2 SNEGSKA (reference sequence). The CDR3 has 14 amino acids. V was clipped by 6 bases and J by 4 bases; unmatched bases: 9. The CDR3: CSAQLTGFGNTIYF. The CDR3 coding sequence is TGCAGTGCGCAACTGACAGGGTTCGGAAACACCATATATTTT.

This clonotype was seen repeatedly, ten times or more. The genes are TRBV7-6 and TRBJ2-5; 10 bases are shared with TRBD2. CDR1 and CDR2 from the germline V gene are SGHVS and FNYEAQ. This CDR3 is built from 17 residues. The V segment lost 0 bases and the J segment 2 bases; nucleotides outside the gene matches: 6. The CDR3 bases are TGTGCCAGCAGCTTAGCGCTGAGACTAGCGGGTCAAGAGACCCAGTACTTC. It codes for CASSLALRLAGQETQYF.

This clonotype was seen a handful of times. The chain couples TRBV5-6 to TRBJ2-7, with 10 bases aligning to TRBD1. Germline CDR1 is SGHDT and CDR2 is YYEEEE. CDR3 length: 14 residues. V shed 2 bases and J 5 bases; nucleotides not matched to a gene: 4. This chain's CDR3 is CASSFRDRGHEQYF. In DNA form, the CDR3 reads TGTGCCAGCAGCTTCCGGGACAGGGGTCACGAGCAGTACTTC.

CDR3 DNA sequence: TGTGCCAGCAGCAAAGACTCCGTTCCCTATGGCTACACCTTC. This encodes CASSKDSVPYGYTF. The genes are TRBV7-9 and TRBJ1-2; no clear D. Per the germline V gene, CDR1 is SEHNR and CDR2 is FQNEAQ (reference sequence). The V end lost 5 bases, the J end lost 4 bases, and 14 bases lay between the germline ends. The CDR3 has 14 amino acids.

The gene calls are TRBV5-1 and TRBJ2-7; 11 bases match TRBD1. Per the germline V gene, CDR1 is SGHRS and CDR2 is YFSETQ. This CDR3 is built from 14 residues. Trimming removed 5 bases from V and 6 bases from J; junction bases left unmatched: 7. CDR3 residues: CASSPGTGGLEQYF. The DNA for the CDR3 is TGCGCCAGCAGTCCCGGGACAGGGGGACTCGAGCAGTACTTC. Filled out from reference TRBV5-1 and TRBJ2-7, the complete variable domain reads KAGVTQTPRYLIKTRGQQVTLSCSPISGHRSVSWYQQTPGQGLQFLFEYFSETQRNKGNFPGRFSGRQFSNSRSEMNVSTLELGDSALYLCASSPGTGGLEQYFGPGTRLTVT.

A few counts support this clonotype. The chain recombines TRBV27 with TRBJ2-1, with D perhaps TRBD2 (6 bases). Trimming removed 7 bases from V and 0 bases from J, with 25 bases in between. Germline V gene sequence: CDR1 MNHEY, CDR2 SMNVEV (reference sequence). CDR3 length equals 19 residues. CDR3 amino acids: CASMFGTGLLAGSYNEQFF. CDR3 in DNA: TGTGCCAGCATGTTCGGGACGGGACTTCTTGCGGGCTCCTACAATGAGCAGTTCTTC.

This clonotype was seen repeatedly, ten times or more. The gene calls are TRBV18 and TRBJ2-5; no firm D call. The CDR3 loop spans 13 amino acids. V shed 3 bases and J shed 1 base, with 6 bases lying between them. Germline CDR1 KGHSH, CDR2 LQKENI. Here the CDR3 DNA reads TGTGCCAGCTCACCTGCTTCCCAAGAGACCCAGTACTTC. It codes for CASSPASQETQYF.

This clonotype was counted at least ten times. The J gene is TRBJ2-1, the V gene TRBV7-3; 7 nucleotides line up with TRBD2. Germline V lookup: CDR1 SGHTA, CDR2 FQGTGA. V lost 2 bases to trimming and J lost 6 bases; unmatched junction nucleotides: 1. The CDR3 loop spans 13 amino acids. The CDR3 DNA is TGTGCCAGCAGCTTAGCTAGCGGCAATGAGCAGTTCTTC. The encoded protein is CASSLASGNEQFF.

The chain recombines TRBV7-9 with TRBJ2-3; 8 bases align to TRBD2. The CDR3 extends over 14 amino acids. After removal of 7 bases from V and 3 bases from J, the junction contained 6 bases not matched to a gene. Germline-derived CDR1 and CDR2 are SEHNR and FQNEAQ (reference sequence). The CDR3 is CASTLSGGTDTQYF. The CDR3 nucleotides read TGTGCCAGCACCCTAAGCGGGGGTACAGATACGCAGTATTTT.

This clonotype occurred many times. The chain recombines TRBV20-1 with TRBJ1-2, with D unclear. The germline gives CDR1 DFQATT, CDR2 SNEGSKA (reference sequence). Trimming stripped 3 bases from V and 0 bases from J, with 8 bases between. There are 13 residues in the CDR3. This CDR3 reads CSAREGANYGYTF. Here the CDR3 DNA reads TGCAGTGCTAGGGAGGGAGCTAACTATGGCTACACCTTC.

The sample holds a few counts of this clonotype. The J gene is TRBJ2-3, the V gene TRBV12-3 or TRBV12-4; 10 bases align to TRBD2. Unmatched junction bases numbered 8, after V lost 7 bases and J lost 4 bases. The CDR3 consists of 15 residues. The CDR3 loop reads CASTETSGGADTQYF. The CDR3 DNA follows: TGTGCCAGCACCGAAACGAGCGGGGGGGCAGATACGCAGTATTTT.

This clonotype has ten or more counts. J is TRBJ2-7 and V is TRBV12-3 or TRBV12-4; 7 nucleotides agree with TRBD1. The CDR3 totals 15 residues. The V segment lost 6 bases and the J segment 2 bases; nucleotides outside the gene matches: 10. CDR3 protein: CASSFGGQAAYEQYF. CDR3 nucleotide sequence: TGTGCCAGCAGCTTCGGAGGACAGGCGGCCTACGAGCAGTACTTC.

V usage is TRBV4-1 and J usage is TRBJ1-2; unclear D gene. The germline gives CDR1 MGHRA, CDR2 YSYEKL. Trimming left V 0 bases short and J 4 bases short, with 9 bases between. The CDR3 is 14 residues long. In DNA, the CDR3 is TGCGCCAGCAGCCAAGATTGGCGGAGCTATGGCTACACCTTC. As protein: CASSQDWRSYGYTF.

Ten or more counts support this clonotype. V usage is TRBV5-1 and J usage is TRBJ2-3; the match to TRBD1 covers 8 bases. CDR3 length equals 15 residues. Germline CDR1 is SGHRS and CDR2 is YFSETQ. V trimming: 0 bases; J trimming: 4 bases; junction bases outside the gene matches: 4. This chain's CDR3 is CASSLGQGIADTQYF. CDR3 nucleotides: TGCGCCAGCAGCTTGGGACAGGGGATTGCAGATACGCAGTATTTT. The entire variable domain, with the rest obtained from reference TRBV5-1 and TRBJ2-3, is as follows: KAGVTQTPRYLIKTRGQQVTLSCSPISGHRSVSWYQQTPGQGLQFLFEYFSETQRNKGNFPGRFSGRQFSNSRSEMNVSTLELGDSALYLCASSLGQGIADTQYFGPGTRLTVL.

At least ten counts were recorded for this clonotype. The J gene is TRBJ2-1, the V gene TRBV5-1; 12 bases are a match to TRBD2. The germline V gene encodes CDR1 SGHRS and CDR2 YFSETQ. With V trimmed by 0 bases and J by 1 base, 5 bases remained unmatched. The CDR3 spans 18 residues. The CDR3 protein is CASSLGLAGARSYNEQFF. In DNA, the CDR3 is TGCGCCAGCAGCTTGGGACTAGCGGGAGCGAGGTCCTACAATGAGCAGTTCTTC. The variable domain in full, with the rest retrieved from reference TRBV5-1 and TRBJ2-1, is KAGVTQTPRYLIKTRGQQVTLSCSPISGHRSVSWYQQTPGQGLQFLFEYFSETQRNKGNFPGRFSGRQFSNSRSEMNVSTLELGDSALYLCASSLGLAGARSYNEQFFGPGTRLTVL.